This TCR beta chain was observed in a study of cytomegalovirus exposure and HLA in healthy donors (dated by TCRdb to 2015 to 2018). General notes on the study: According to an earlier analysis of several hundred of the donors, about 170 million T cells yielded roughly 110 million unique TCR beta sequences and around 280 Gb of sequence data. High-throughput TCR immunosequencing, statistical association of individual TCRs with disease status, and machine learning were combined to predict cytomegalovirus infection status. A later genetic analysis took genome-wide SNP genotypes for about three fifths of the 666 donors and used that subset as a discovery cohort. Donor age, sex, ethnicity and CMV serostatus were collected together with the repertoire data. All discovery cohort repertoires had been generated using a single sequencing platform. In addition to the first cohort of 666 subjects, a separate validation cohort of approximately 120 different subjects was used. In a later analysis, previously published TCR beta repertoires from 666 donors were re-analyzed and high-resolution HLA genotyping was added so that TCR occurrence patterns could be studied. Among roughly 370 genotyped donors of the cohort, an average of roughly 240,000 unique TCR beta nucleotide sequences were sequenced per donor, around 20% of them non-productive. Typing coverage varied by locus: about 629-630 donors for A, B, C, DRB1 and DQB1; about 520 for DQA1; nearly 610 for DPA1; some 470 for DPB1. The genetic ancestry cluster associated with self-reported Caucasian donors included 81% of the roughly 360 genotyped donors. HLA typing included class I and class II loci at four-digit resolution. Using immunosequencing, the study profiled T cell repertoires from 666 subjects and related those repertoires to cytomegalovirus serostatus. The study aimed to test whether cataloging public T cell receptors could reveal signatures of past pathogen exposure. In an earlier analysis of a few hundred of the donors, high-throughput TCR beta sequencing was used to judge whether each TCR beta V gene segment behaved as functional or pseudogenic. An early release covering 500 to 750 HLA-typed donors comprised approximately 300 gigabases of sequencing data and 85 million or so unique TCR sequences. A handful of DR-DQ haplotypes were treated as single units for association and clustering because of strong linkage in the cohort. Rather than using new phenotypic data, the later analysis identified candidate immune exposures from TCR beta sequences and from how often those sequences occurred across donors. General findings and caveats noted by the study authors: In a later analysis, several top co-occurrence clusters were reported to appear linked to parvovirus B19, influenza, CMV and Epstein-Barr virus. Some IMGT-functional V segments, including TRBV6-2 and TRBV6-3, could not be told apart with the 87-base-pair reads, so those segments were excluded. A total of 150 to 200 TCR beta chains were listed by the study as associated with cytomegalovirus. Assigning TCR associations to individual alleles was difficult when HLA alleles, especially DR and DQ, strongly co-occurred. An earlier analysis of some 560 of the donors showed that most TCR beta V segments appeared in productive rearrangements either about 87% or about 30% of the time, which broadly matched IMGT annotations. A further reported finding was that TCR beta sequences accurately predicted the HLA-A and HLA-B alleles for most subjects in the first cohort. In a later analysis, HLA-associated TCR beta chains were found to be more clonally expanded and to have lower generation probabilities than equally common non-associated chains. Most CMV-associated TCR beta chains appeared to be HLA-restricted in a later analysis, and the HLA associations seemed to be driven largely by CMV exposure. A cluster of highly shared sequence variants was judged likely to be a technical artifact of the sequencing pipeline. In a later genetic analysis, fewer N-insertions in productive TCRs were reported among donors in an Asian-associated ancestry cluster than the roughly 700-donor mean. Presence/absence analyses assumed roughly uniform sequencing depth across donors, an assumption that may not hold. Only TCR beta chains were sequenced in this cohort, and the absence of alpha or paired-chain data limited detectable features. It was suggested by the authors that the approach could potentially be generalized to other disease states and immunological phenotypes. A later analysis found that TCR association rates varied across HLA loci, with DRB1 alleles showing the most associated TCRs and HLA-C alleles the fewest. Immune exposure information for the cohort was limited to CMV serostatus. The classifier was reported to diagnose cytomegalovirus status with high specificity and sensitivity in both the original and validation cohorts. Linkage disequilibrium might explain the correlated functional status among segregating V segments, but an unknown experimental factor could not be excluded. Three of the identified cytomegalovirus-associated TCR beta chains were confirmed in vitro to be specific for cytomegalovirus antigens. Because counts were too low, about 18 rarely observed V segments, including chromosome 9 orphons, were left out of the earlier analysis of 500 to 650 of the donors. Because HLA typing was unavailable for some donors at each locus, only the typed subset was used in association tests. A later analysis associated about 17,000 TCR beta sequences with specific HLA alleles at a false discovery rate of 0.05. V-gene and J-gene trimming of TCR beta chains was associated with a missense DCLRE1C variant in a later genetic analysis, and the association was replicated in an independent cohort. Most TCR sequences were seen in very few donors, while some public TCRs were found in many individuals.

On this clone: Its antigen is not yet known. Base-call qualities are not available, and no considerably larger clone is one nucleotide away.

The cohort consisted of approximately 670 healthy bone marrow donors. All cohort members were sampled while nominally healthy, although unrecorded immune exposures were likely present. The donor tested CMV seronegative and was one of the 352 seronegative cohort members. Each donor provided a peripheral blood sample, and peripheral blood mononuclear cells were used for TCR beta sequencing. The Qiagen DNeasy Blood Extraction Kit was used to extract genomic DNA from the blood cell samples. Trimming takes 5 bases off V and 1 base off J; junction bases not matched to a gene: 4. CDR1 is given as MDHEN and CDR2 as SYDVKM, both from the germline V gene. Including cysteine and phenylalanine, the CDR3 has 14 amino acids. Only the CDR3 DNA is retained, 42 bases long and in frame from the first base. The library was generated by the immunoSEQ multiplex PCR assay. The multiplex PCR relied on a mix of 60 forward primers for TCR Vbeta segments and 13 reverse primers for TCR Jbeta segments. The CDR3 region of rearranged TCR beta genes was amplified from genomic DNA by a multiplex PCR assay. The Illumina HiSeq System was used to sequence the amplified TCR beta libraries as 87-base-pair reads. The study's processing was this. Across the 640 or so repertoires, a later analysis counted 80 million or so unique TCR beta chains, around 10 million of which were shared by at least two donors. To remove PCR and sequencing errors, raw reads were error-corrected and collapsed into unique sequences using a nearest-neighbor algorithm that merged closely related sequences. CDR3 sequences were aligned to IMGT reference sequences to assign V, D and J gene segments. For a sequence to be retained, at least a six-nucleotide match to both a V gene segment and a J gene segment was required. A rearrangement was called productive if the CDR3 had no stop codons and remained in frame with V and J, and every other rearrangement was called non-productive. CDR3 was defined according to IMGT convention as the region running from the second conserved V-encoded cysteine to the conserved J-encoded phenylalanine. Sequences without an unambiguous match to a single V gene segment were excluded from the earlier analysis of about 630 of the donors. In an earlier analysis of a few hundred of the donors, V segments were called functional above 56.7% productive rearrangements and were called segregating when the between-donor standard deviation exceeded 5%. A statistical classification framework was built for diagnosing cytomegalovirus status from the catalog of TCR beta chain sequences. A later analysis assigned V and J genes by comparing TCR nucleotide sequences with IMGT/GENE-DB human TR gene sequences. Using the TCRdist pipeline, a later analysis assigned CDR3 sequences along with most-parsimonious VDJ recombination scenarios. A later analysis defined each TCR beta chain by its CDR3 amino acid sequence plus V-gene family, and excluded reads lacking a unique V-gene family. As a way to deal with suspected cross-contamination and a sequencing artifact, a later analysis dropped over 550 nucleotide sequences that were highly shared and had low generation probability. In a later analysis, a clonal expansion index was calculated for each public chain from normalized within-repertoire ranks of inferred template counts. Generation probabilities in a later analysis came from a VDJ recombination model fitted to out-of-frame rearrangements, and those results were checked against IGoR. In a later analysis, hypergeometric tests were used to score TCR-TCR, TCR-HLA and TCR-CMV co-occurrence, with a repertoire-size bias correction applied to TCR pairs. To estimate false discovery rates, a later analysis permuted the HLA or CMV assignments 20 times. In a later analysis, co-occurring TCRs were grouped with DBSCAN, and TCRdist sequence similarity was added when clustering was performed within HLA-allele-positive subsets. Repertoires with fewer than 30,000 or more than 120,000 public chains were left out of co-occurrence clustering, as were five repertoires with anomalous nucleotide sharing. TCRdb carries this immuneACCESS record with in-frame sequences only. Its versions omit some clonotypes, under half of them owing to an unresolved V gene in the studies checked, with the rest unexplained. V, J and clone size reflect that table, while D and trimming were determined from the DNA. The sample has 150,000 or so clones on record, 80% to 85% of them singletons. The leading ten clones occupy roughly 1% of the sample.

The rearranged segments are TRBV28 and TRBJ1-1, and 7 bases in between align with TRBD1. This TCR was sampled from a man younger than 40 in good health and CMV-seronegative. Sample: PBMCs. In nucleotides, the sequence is TGTGCCAGCAGTATCAGGGGGGCGAACACTGAAGCTTTCTTT. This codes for CASSIRGANTEAFF.